A selection of T cell receptor beta chains follows, all from one sample in a study of regulatory T cells in long-lasting Graves disease. TCRdb re-called the multiplex PCR reads with MiXCR, one entry per CDR3 protein. The sample lists about 460,000 distinct CDR3 sequences, approximately 23% seen once, with around 14% in the top ten. The source material was peripheral blood mononuclear cells (PBMCs), sampled when the disease was refractory, from a patient treated with antithyroid drugs. The receptors originated from a female donor with Graves disease. Each CDR3 is given with its conserved first and last residue. The D gene is left open where the match is weak. Clone size is not always given. Where it is, it says once, few, many or a class for expanded clones.

d_gene: TRBD2
v_gene: TRBV6-2/TRBV6-3
j_gene: TRBJ2-7
abundance: many
CDR3nt: TGTGCCAGCAGTTACGGGGCTAGCGGGGGCGACGAGCAGTACTTC
CDR3aa: CASSYGASGGDEQYF

d_gene: NA
v_gene: TRBV12-3/TRBV12-4
j_gene: TRBJ1-1
abundance: many
CDR3nt: TGTGCCAGCAGTTCGACAGGAATGAACACTGAAGCTTTCTTT
CDR3aa: CASSSTGMNTEAFF

d_gene: NA
v_gene: TRBV5-1
j_gene: TRBJ1-6
abundance: NA
CDR3nt: TGCGCCAGCAGCTTGGCTCAGTATAATTCACCCCTCCACTTT
CDR3aa: CASSLAQYNSPLHF

d_gene: NA
v_gene: TRBV20-1
j_gene: TRBJ2-7
abundance: NA
CDR3nt: TGCAGTGCTAGAAGTTACCACAAGCAGTACTTC
CDR3aa: CSARSYHKQYF

d_gene: NA
v_gene: TRBV11-2
j_gene: TRBJ2-7
abundance: few
CDR3nt: TGTGCCAGCAGCTCCTATAGGGGGGGAGGGTACGAGCAGTACTTC
CDR3aa: CASSSYRGGGYEQYF

d_gene: TRBD1
v_gene: TRBV6-1
j_gene: TRBJ2-7
abundance: many
CDR3nt: TGTGCCAGCAGGGGACAGGGGGGGCACGAGCAGTACTTC
CDR3aa: CASRGQGGHEQYF

d_gene: TRBD2
v_gene: TRBV27
j_gene: TRBJ2-7
abundance: few
CDR3nt: TGTGCCAGCAGTCCTCTGACTAGCGGGGGGCATTATAGCTCCTACGAGCAGTACTTC
CDR3aa: CASSPLTSGGHYSSYEQYF

d_gene: TRBD1
v_gene: TRBV20-1
j_gene: TRBJ1-6
abundance: NA
CDR3nt: TGCAGTGCAATAGGACAGGGAGATTCACCCCTCCACTTT
CDR3aa: CSAIGQGDSPLHF

d_gene: TRBD2
v_gene: TRBV7-2
j_gene: TRBJ2-2
abundance: many
CDR3nt: TGTGCCAGCAGCTTAGGTTTGCGGGAGGACACCGGGGAGCTGTTTTTT
CDR3aa: CASSLGLREDTGELFF

d_gene: NA
v_gene: TRBV12-3/TRBV12-4
j_gene: TRBJ1-1
abundance: many
CDR3nt: TGTGCCAGCAGTGGGGGCACTGAAGCTTTCTTT
CDR3aa: CASSGGTEAFF

d_gene: NA
v_gene: TRBV2
j_gene: TRBJ2-5
abundance: NA
CDR3nt: TGTGCCAGCACCAGAGGGCCCCAAGAGACCCAGTACTTC
CDR3aa: CASTRGPQETQYF

d_gene: NA
v_gene: TRBV28
j_gene: TRBJ2-7
abundance: NA
CDR3nt: TGTGCCAGCAGTCCGAACAGGATCGCTCACTTC
CDR3aa: CASSPNRIAHF

d_gene: TRBD1
v_gene: TRBV20-1
j_gene: TRBJ1-1
abundance: NA
CDR3nt: TGCAGTGGGCAGGAGGGGGCTCGCGCTGAAGCTTTCTTT
CDR3aa: CSGQEGARAEAFF

d_gene: NA
v_gene: TRBV29-1
j_gene: TRBJ2-5
abundance: many
CDR3nt: TGCAGCGTTGAAGGGCAGGGATGGGCGGAGACCCAGTACTTC
CDR3aa: CSVEGQGWAETQYF

d_gene: TRBD2
v_gene: TRBV7-3
j_gene: TRBJ2-2
abundance: NA
CDR3nt: TGTGCCAGCAGCTTAATGGGGACTGGCGGGAGCACCGGGGAGCTGTTTTTT
CDR3aa: CASSLMGTGGSTGELFF

d_gene: NA
v_gene: TRBV24-1
j_gene: TRBJ1-5
abundance: few
CDR3nt: TGTGCCACCAGTGATTCCGGGAATCAGCCCCAGCATTTT
CDR3aa: CATSDSGNQPQHF

d_gene: NA
v_gene: TRBV5-5
j_gene: TRBJ1-1
abundance: NA
CDR3nt: TGTGCCAGCAGCTTGGTGGCGGCGGGGTTGAACACTGAAGCTTTCTTT
CDR3aa: CASSLVAAGLNTEAFF

d_gene: NA
v_gene: TRBV12-5
j_gene: TRBJ1-1
abundance: many
CDR3nt: TGTGCTAGTGGTTTGGGGACAGCTACGAACACTGAAGCTTTCTTT
CDR3aa: CASGLGTATNTEAFF

d_gene: NA
v_gene: TRBV5-4
j_gene: TRBJ1-2
abundance: NA
CDR3nt: TGTGCCAGCAGCTTGGTCCGGTCGAGCTATGGCTACACCTTC
CDR3aa: CASSLVRSSYGYTF

d_gene: NA
v_gene: TRBV6-1
j_gene: TRBJ1-1
abundance: many
CDR3nt: TGTGCCTCCGAGGGGCGGGAAGCTTTCTTT
CDR3aa: CASEGREAFF

d_gene: NA
v_gene: TRBV20-1
j_gene: TRBJ2-3
abundance: many
CDR3nt: TGCAGTGCTAGTGCGCTAGCCGGGGCAGATACGCAGTATTTT
CDR3aa: CSASALAGADTQYF

d_gene: NA
v_gene: TRBV20-1
j_gene: TRBJ2-5
abundance: many
CDR3nt: TGCAGTGCCGTGTGGGGGGGCGTGGAGACCCAGTACTTC
CDR3aa: CSAVWGGVETQYF

d_gene: TRBD2
v_gene: TRBV11-2
j_gene: TRBJ2-4
abundance: NA
CDR3nt: TGTGCCAGCAGCTCCCGGACTAGCGGGGTGGGGGTGAGATCCAAAAACATTCAGTACTTC
CDR3aa: CASSSRTSGVGVRSKNIQYF

d_gene: NA
v_gene: TRBV5-1
j_gene: TRBJ2-1
abundance: once
CDR3nt: TGTGCCAGCAGCTGGGACTCGAGCTCCTACAATGAGCAGTTCTTC
CDR3aa: CASSWDSSSYNEQFF

d_gene: NA
v_gene: TRBV12-3/TRBV12-4
j_gene: TRBJ2-7
abundance: many
CDR3nt: TGTGCCAGCAGTCTAGGGCTGCCACCGGTTGTCGAGCAGTACTTC
CDR3aa: CASSLGLPPVVEQYF

d_gene: NA
v_gene: TRBV14
j_gene: TRBJ2-5
abundance: NA
CDR3nt: TGTGCCAGCAGCCAAGATAACGGGTTGACCCAGTACTTC
CDR3aa: CASSQDNGLTQYF

d_gene: TRBD1
v_gene: TRBV30
j_gene: TRBJ1-2
abundance: NA
CDR3nt: TGTGCCTGGAGCCCGGGACAGGGGGCGCAGAACTATGGCTACACCTTC
CDR3aa: CAWSPGQGAQNYGYTF

d_gene: NA
v_gene: TRBV20-1
j_gene: TRBJ1-6
abundance: few
CDR3nt: TGCAGTGCTCCAGTAGACACCGAAGACCAACGGTCCTATAATTCACCCCTCCACTTT
CDR3aa: CSAPVDTEDQRSYNSPLHF

d_gene: NA
v_gene: TRBV6-2/TRBV6-3
j_gene: TRBJ2-5
abundance: many
CDR3nt: TGTGCCAGCAGTTACCTACAGGGTCGAGAGACCCAGTACTTC
CDR3aa: CASSYLQGRETQYF

d_gene: NA
v_gene: TRBV7-2
j_gene: TRBJ2-5
abundance: many
CDR3nt: TGTGCCAGCAGTTACGGTCGCGCGGCAGAGACCCAGTACTTC
CDR3aa: CASSYGRAAETQYF

d_gene: TRBD2
v_gene: TRBV28
j_gene: TRBJ2-7
abundance: many
CDR3nt: TGTGCCAGCACCCCGGGGGGTGGGGTGGACGAGCAGTACTTC
CDR3aa: CASTPGGGVDEQYF

d_gene: NA
v_gene: TRBV29-1
j_gene: TRBJ2-2
abundance: few
CDR3nt: TGCAGCGTTGAACTTACCGGGGAGCTGTTTTTT
CDR3aa: CSVELTGELFF

d_gene: TRBD1
v_gene: TRBV7-2
j_gene: TRBJ1-6
abundance: many
CDR3nt: TGTGCCAGCAGCGCCCGGGACAGGGGGTTAGGTTCACCCCTCCACTTT
CDR3aa: CASSARDRGLGSPLHF

d_gene: TRBD1
v_gene: TRBV20-1
j_gene: TRBJ1-4
abundance: many
CDR3nt: TGCAGTGCTAGAGCCGGGACAGGGGTTGAAAAACTGTTTTTT
CDR3aa: CSARAGTGVEKLFF

d_gene: TRBD1
v_gene: TRBV27
j_gene: TRBJ1-2
abundance: many
CDR3nt: TGTGCCAGCAGTTCAGGGGGGAACTATGGCTACACCTTC
CDR3aa: CASSSGGNYGYTF

d_gene: NA
v_gene: TRBV3-1
j_gene: TRBJ2-7
abundance: NA
CDR3nt: TGTGCCAGCAGAGGGGCGCCAGGCTACGAGCAGTACTTC
CDR3aa: CASRGAPGYEQYF

d_gene: NA
v_gene: TRBV28
j_gene: TRBJ1-1
abundance: many
CDR3nt: TGTGCCAGCAGTTTGAGACAAGGAGCGCGGACTGAAGCTTTCTTT
CDR3aa: CASSLRQGARTEAFF

d_gene: TRBD2
v_gene: TRBV6-1
j_gene: TRBJ2-7
abundance: many
CDR3nt: TGTGCCAGCAGTCCCTGGACTAGCGGGAACCACGAGCAGTACTTC
CDR3aa: CASSPWTSGNHEQYF

d_gene: NA
v_gene: TRBV20-1
j_gene: TRBJ2-1
abundance: NA
CDR3nt: TGCAGTGCTATGGGTGCTAGTCCCAATGAGCAGTTCTTC
CDR3aa: CSAMGASPNEQFF

d_gene: NA
v_gene: TRBV4-3
j_gene: TRBJ2-3
abundance: NA
CDR3nt: TGCGCCAGCAGCCAAGTGTATCTTGGTACGCAGTATTTT
CDR3aa: CASSQVYLGTQYF

d_gene: NA
v_gene: TRBV27
j_gene: TRBJ2-5
abundance: NA
CDR3nt: TGTGCCAGCAGTTCCTCCTACGGTGGGCAAGAGACCCAGTACTTC
CDR3aa: CASSSSYGGQETQYF

d_gene: NA
v_gene: TRBV20-1
j_gene: TRBJ1-1
abundance: NA
CDR3nt: TGCAGTGCTAGAGGGGCTTGGGGGCGGCAGATGAACACTGAAGCTTTCTTT
CDR3aa: CSARGAWGRQMNTEAFF

d_gene: NA
v_gene: TRBV15
j_gene: TRBJ2-7
abundance: NA
CDR3nt: TGTGCCACCAGCACCTGGGGCGGGTTCTCCTACGAGCAGTACTTC
CDR3aa: CATSTWGGFSYEQYF

d_gene: TRBD2
v_gene: TRBV28
j_gene: TRBJ2-7
abundance: many
CDR3nt: TGTGCCAGCAGCCGGACTAGGGGTTACGAGCAGTACTTC
CDR3aa: CASSRTRGYEQYF

d_gene: NA
v_gene: TRBV3-1
j_gene: TRBJ1-2
abundance: many
CDR3nt: TGTGCCAGCAGCCAGGGGTCTAACTATGGCTACACCTTC
CDR3aa: CASSQGSNYGYTF

d_gene: NA
v_gene: TRBV12-3/TRBV12-4
j_gene: TRBJ1-4
abundance: many
CDR3nt: TGTGCCAGCAGTCCCCTGGGCTTGTGGGGGGGAAATGAAAAACTGTTTTTT
CDR3aa: CASSPLGLWGGNEKLFF